Listed here are 10 T cell receptor beta chains from one sample, sequenced in a study of T cells in Graves' hyperthyroidism and ophthalmopathy. Amplified TCR beta CDR3 regions came from RNA transcripts. Using the HTBI primer set, a first-round RT-PCR was run on the TCR CDR3. Using its own MiXCR run on the multiplex PCR reads, TCRdb lists one record per CDR3 protein. In the table there are about 840,000 distinct CDR3 sequences, approximately 40% of which are singletons. Input material: blood. The receptors derive from a man between 18 and 29 years old with Graves' hyperthyroidism.

V and J are TRBV7-9 and TRBJ1-4; D unclear. The germline V gene has CDR1 SEHNR and CDR2 FQNEAQ (reference sequence). Trimming shortened V by 3 bases and J by 8 bases, and 13 bases separated the two germline ends. CDR3 size: 14 residues. The CDR3 reads CASSFAAYGEKLFF. CDR3 nucleotides: TGTGCCAGCAGCTTCGCCGCCTACGGGGAAAAACTGTTTTTT.

The chain couples TRBV29-1 to TRBJ1-5, with D possibly TRBD1 on 5 matching bases. Germline V gives CDR1 SQVTM, CDR2 ANQGSEA. The CDR3 contains 12 residues. V dropped 7 bases and J dropped 11 bases, with 18 bases sitting between them. CDR3: CSDASPGEAQHF. The CDR3 coding sequence is TGCAGCGACGCGAGCCCGGGGGAGGCCCAGCATTTT.

This rearrangement joins TRBV3-1 to TRBJ1-1; a weak D match, TRBD1 (5 bases). Trimming left V 1 base short and J 0 bases short, with 15 bases between. Germline CDR1 LGHDT, CDR2 YNNKEL (reference sequence). The CDR3 loop spans 17 amino acids. CDR3 residues: CASSQVGGRVLNTEAFF. The CDR3 region has the DNA TGTGCCAGCAGCCAAGTCGGGGGTAGGGTATTGAACACTGAAGCTTTCTTT.

This clonotype was counted a few times. The CDR3 region has the DNA TGCGCCAGCAGGCAGGTGGCCGGGGAGCTGTTTTTT. Translating gives CASRQVAGELFF. The chain joins TRBV5-1 to TRBJ2-2; D uncertain. V shed 5 bases and J shed 6 bases, with 8 bases lying between them. The CDR3 runs 12 residues. Germline CDR1 reads SGHRS; CDR2 reads YFSETQ.

In this sample, this clonotype turned up a few times. The chain joins TRBV7-3 to TRBJ2-7, with a tentative D call TRBD2 (7 bases). The CDR3 is 16 residues long. The germline V gene has CDR1 SGHTA and CDR2 FQGTGA. V gave up 5 bases and J gave up 6 bases, with 23 bases separating them. CDR3 in amino acids: CASSRSGEGGVGEQYF. Here the CDR3 DNA reads TGTGCCAGCAGCCGGTCCGGGGAGGGGGGAGTCGGCGAGCAGTACTTC.

This clonotype was counted many times. This chain links TRBV7-6 with TRBJ1-1; weak D call: TRBD1 (6 bases). The V end lost 5 bases, the J end lost 5 bases, and 12 bases lay between the germline ends. The CDR3 runs to 13 residues. Germline values: CDR1 SGHVS, CDR2 FNYEAQ. The chain's CDR3 is CASSRGARTEAFF. DNA for the CDR3: TGTGCCAGCAGCCGGGGGGCGCGAACTGAAGCTTTCTTT.

CDR3 nucleotides: TGTGCCAGTACCCCGGGACAGATGCAAGAGACCCAGTACTTC. Translation gives CASTPGQMQETQYF. The rearrangement joins TRBV19 to TRBJ2-5; 7 bases agree with TRBD1. Germline CDR1 is LNHDA and CDR2 is SQIVND (reference sequence). The CDR3 has 14 residues. Trimming cost V 7 bases and J 2 bases; bases outside gene matches: 7.

On this clonotype: A much larger clone is a single base away; this may be a read error. This chain joins TRBV7-9 and TRBJ2-5, with D possibly being TRBD1 or TRBD2 (6 bases each). Trimming took off 6 bases at V and 1 base at J, with 12 bases between the two ends. CDR3 length equals 14 residues. The germline V gene encodes CDR1 SEHNR and CDR2 FQNEAQ (reference sequence). CDR3 sequence (DNA): TGTGCCAGCAGGGAACAGGGAGGCCAAGAGACCCAGTACTTC. Its protein is CASREQGGQETQYF.

This clonotype was seen many times. The chain joins TRBV24-1 to TRBJ2-7, with 12 bases fitting TRBD2. CDR3 length equals 17 residues. Germline V CDR1 and CDR2: KGHDR, SFDVKD. Unmatched junction bases numbered 14, after V lost 12 bases and J lost 0 bases. The CDR3 nucleotides read TGTGCCGCCACGGAGGCTAGCGGGAGGGCCAGCTCCTACGAGCAGTACTTC. Residues: CAATEASGRASSYEQYF.

This clonotype was seen more than once but under ten times. V gene TRBV5-1 combines with J gene TRBJ1-2; D possibly corresponds to TRBD1 (5 bases). This CDR3 has 16 residues. The V end lost 1 base, the J end lost 1 base, and 14 bases lay between the germline ends. Germline V gene lookup returns CDR1 SGHRS and CDR2 YFSETQ. CDR3 protein: CASSLSQGAFNYGYTF. Here the CDR3 DNA reads TGCGCCAGCAGCTTGTCGCAGGGCGCCTTTAACTATGGCTACACCTTC.